Below, 15 T cell receptor beta chains from the same sample are listed, as sequenced in a study of cytomegalovirus exposure and HLA in healthy donors. The PCR made use of 60 Vbeta and 13 Jbeta primers. The data were produced by immunoSEQ multiplex PCR, yet TCRdb's version contains in-frame clones alone and is incomplete. The sample has about 90,000 clones; more than 55% are singletons. Sequencing input: PBMCs. The receptor source for this set is a woman aged 30 to 39 in good health and CMV-seropositive.

The chain uses TRBV15 and TRBJ1-2, with a weak D call TRBD1 (5 bases). V lost 3 bases to trimming and J lost 4 bases, with 18 bases between them. In germline, CDR1 is LNHNV, CDR2 YYDKDF (reference sequence). This CDR3 is 16 amino acids long. Here the CDR3 reads CATSRDPGTGIYGYTF. CDR3 nucleotide sequence: TGTGCCACCAGCAGGGACCCTGGCACAGGTATCTATGGCTACACCTTC.

V and J are TRBV12-5 and TRBJ1-5; D is unresolved. Germline loops: CDR1 LGHNT, CDR2 FRNRAP. This CDR3 is built from 13 residues. Trimming removed 3 bases from V and 4 bases from J, with 7 bases in between. CDR3 sequence reads: CASGLEPNQPQHF. CDR3 coding DNA: TGTGCTAGTGGTTTAGAGCCAAATCAGCCCCAGCATTTT.

V gene TRBV30 combines with J gene TRBJ2-3; D ambiguous. The germline V and J ends were trimmed by 6 bases and 6 bases, with 13 bases remaining between them. The CDR3 extends over 12 amino acids. The germline gives CDR1 GTSNPN, CDR2 SVGIG (reference sequence). CDR3 residues: CACALSGDTQYF. The CDR3 DNA sequence: TGTGCCTGCGCTCTCTCCGGGGATACGCAGTATTTT.

The J gene is TRBJ2-2, the V gene TRBV7-9; 8 bases agree with TRBD1. With 5 bases clipped from V and 7 bases from J, the junction kept 9 bases outside the gene matches. The CDR3 spans 15 residues. The germline CDR1 and CDR2 sequences are SEHNR and FQNEAQ (reference sequence). The CDR3 protein is CASSTGQAYGGELFF. In nucleotides, the CDR3 is TGTGCCAGCAGCACGGGACAGGCCTACGGCGGGGAGCTGTTTTTT. Full variable domain (rest looked up from reference TRBV7-9 and TRBJ2-2): DTGVSQNPRHKITKRGQNVTFRCDPISEHNRLYWYRQTLGQGPEFLTYFQNEAQLEKSRLLSDRFSAERPKGSFSTLEIQRTEQGDSAMYLCASSTGQAYGGELFFGEGSRLTVL.

This sequence joins TRBV13 and TRBJ2-5; D perhaps matches TRBD2 (5 bases). From germline, CDR1 is PRHDT and CDR2 FYEKMQ (reference sequence). The CDR3 runs to 12 residues. The V gene lost 5 bases and the J gene lost 4 bases, with 8 bases spanning the gap. CDR3 amino acids: CASSLRGETQYF. CDR3 coding DNA: TGTGCCAGCAGCCTCCGGGGAGAGACCCAGTACTTC. The entire variable domain, with the rest obtained from reference TRBV13 and TRBJ2-5, is as follows: AAGVIQSPRHLIKEKRETATLKCYPIPRHDTVYWYQQGPGQDPQFLISFYEKMQSDKGSIPDRFSAQQFSDYHSELNMSSLELGDSALYFCASSLRGETQYFGPGTRLLVL.

V and J are TRBV18 and TRBJ1-2, with D possibly being TRBD1 (5 bases). Trimming left V 1 base short and J 8 bases short, with 14 bases between. The CDR3 spans 14 residues. Germline CDR1 reads KGHSH; CDR2 reads LQKENI. DNA of the CDR3: TGTGCCAGCTCACCACTCGCACAGGAGGGGGGCTACACCTTC. It translates to CASSPLAQEGGYTF.

On this clone itself: Other DNA sequences within the sample encode an identical CDR3. The chain links TRBV18 to TRBJ1-1; D call uncertain. This CDR3 is built from 13 residues. With 3 bases removed from V and 1 base from J, the gap between germline ends came to 6 bases. Germline CDR1 is KGHSH and CDR2 is LQKENI. The CDR3 is CASSPGGNTEAFF. The CDR3 DNA reads TGTGCCAGCTCACCGGGAGGGAACACTGAAGCTTTCTTT.

The chain recombines TRBV7-2 with TRBJ1-2; D possibly corresponds to TRBD1 (5 bases). V was shortened by 0 bases and J by 2 bases, with 10 bases between the two germline ends. Germline values: CDR1 SGHTA, CDR2 FQGNSA. The CDR3 has 15 residues. The CDR3 loop reads CASSLARAVNYGYTF. CDR3 nucleotides: TGTGCCAGCAGCTTAGCCAGGGCCGTAAACTATGGCTACACCTTC.

V and J are TRBV7-9 and TRBJ1-2; 9 bases agree with TRBD1. Per the germline V gene, CDR1 is SEHNR and CDR2 is FQNEAQ (reference sequence). V lost 5 bases and J lost 4; bases outside the gene matches: 5. The CDR3 extends over 14 amino acids. CDR3 amino acids: CASSKDRGIYGYTF. For the CDR3, the DNA is TGTGCCAGCAGCAAGGACAGGGGAATCTATGGCTACACCTTC.

The chain combines TRBV19 with TRBJ2-2, with a tentative D call TRBD1 (5 bases). Trimming took 3 bases from V and 4 from J, leaving 9 bases between them. CDR1 is LNHDA and CDR2 is SQIVND in the germline V gene (reference sequence). The CDR3 has 14 amino acids. As DNA, the CDR3 is TGTGCCAGTAGTATCAGGGTTGTCACCGGGGAGCTGTTTTTT. This codes for CASSIRVVTGELFF. The full variable domain, its missing parts supplied by reference TRBV19 and TRBJ2-2, is DGGITQSPKYLFRKEGQNVTLSCEQNLNHDAMYWYRQDPGQGLRLIYYSQIVNDFQKGDIAEGYSVSREKKESFPLTVTSAQKNPTAFYLCASSIRVVTGELFFGEGSRLTVL.

The chain has TRBV5-4 and TRBJ1-2; D not certain. CDR3 length: 16 residues. Germline loops: CDR1 SGHNT, CDR2 YYREEE (reference sequence). V was cut by 4 bases and J by 8 bases, with 24 bases left in between. The CDR3 nucleotides are TGTGCCAGCAGCGCGATTGGTTTGGGAGCCGGAGCGGGCTACACCTTC. It specifies CASSAIGLGAGAGYTF.

The chain joins TRBV19 to TRBJ1-2; TRBD1 agrees at 7 bases. The CDR3 sequence is 14 residues long. Trimming cost V 4 bases and J 2 bases; bases outside gene matches: 4. Germline V gene data show CDR1 as LNHDA and CDR2 as SQIVND (reference sequence). In DNA, the CDR3 is TGTGCCAGTAGTACCGAGACAGGGAACTATGGCTACACCTTC. Translation: CASSTETGNYGYTF.

The chain carries TRBV18 and TRBJ2-1; D perhaps matches TRBD1 (6 bases). Germline-derived CDR1 and CDR2 are KGHSH and LQKENI. CDR3 size: 16 residues. Deletions cut 0 bases from V and 7 bases from J, with 16 bases between. The CDR3 region has the DNA TGTGCCAGCTCACCACCGTCGTTGGGGGCCAGGAATGAGCAGTTCTTC. Translating it yields CASSPPSLGARNEQFF.

The chain combines TRBV6-5 with TRBJ2-1; TRBD2 is a possible D gene (6 bases). V lost 9 bases and J lost 3, with 15 bases in between. CDR1 and CDR2 (germline): MNHEY, SVGAGI. The CDR3 runs to 14 residues. The DNA of the CDR3 is TGTGCCAGTACTGGGGGGAGCCGCTACAATGAGCAGTTCTTC. It specifies CASTGGSRYNEQFF.

The CDR3 region is CASSLGPIDPQHF. CDR3 sequence (DNA): TGTGCCAGCAGCTTAGGGCCCATCGACCCCCAGCATTTT. The genes are TRBV7-3 and TRBJ1-5, with D unclear. CDR1 is SGHTA and CDR2 is FQGTGA in the germline V gene. This CDR3 is 13 amino acids long. Trimming left V 2 bases short and J 10 bases short, with 12 bases between.